The clone carrying this T cell receptor (beta chain) was observed at least ten times. Its antigen remains unknown. Amplifying from RNA transcripts, the study obtained TCR beta CDR3 regions. In the first round, RT-PCR was carried out with HTBI primers, and a multiplex PCR formed the second round. A single record per CDR3 protein comes from TCRdb applying MiXCR to the multiplex PCR reads. The sample lists almost 400,000 distinct CDR3 sequences; around 16% were seen once. This sample was included in a study of Graves' ophthalmopathy and Graves' hyperthyroidism. Ophthalmopathic donors had moderate-to-severe activity, CAS ≥3 and NOSPECS ≥4, with disease that had lasted under 3 months. Broader study findings: Detection in blood was also observed for most expanded thyroid clonotypes above 0.001 frequency.

The clonotype was recovered from a woman in her late teens or twenties with Graves' ophthalmopathy. The source material was peripheral blood.

The CDR3 DNA sequence: TGTGCCAGCTCACCAGTCGGACAAGCATGGGGCGAGCAGTACTTC. The encoded protein is CASSPVGQAWGEQYF. V and J are TRBV18 and TRBJ2-7; D is possibly TRBD1 (5 bases). The length of the CDR3 is 15 residues. Germline CDR1 reads KGHSH; CDR2 reads LQKENI. Trimming shortened V by 2 bases and J by 6 bases, and 17 bases separated the two germline ends.